Each of the 24 T cell receptor beta chains below was sequenced from the same sample in a study of control samples from healthy donors and cancer patients. Produced via immunoSEQ multiplex PCR; TCRdb's table is partial and in-frame only. The sample includes about 89,000 clones, about 89% of them seen just once. Sample: blood. These receptor sequences come from a man in his thirties or forties in good health.

The rearrangement uses TRBV2 and TRBJ1-4; possible D gene TRBD1, 6 bases. CDR1 is SNHLY and CDR2 is FYNNEI in the germline V gene. Trimming removed 4 bases from V and 11 bases from J, with 14 bases in between. The CDR3 is made up of 13 amino acids. The CDR3 is CASSVPGHRKLFF. In nucleotides, the CDR3 is TGTGCCAGCAGTGTACCGGGACACAGGAAACTGTTTTTT.

The chain recombines TRBV24-1 with TRBJ2-2; tentatively, D is TRBD1 or TRBD2 (6 bases each). The ends were cut back, 8 bases at V and 6 bases at J, with 12 bases in the middle. The germline CDR1 and CDR2 sequences are KGHDR and SFDVKD. This CDR3 is 13 amino acids long. The CDR3 here is CATKGGGAGELFF. CDR3 coding DNA: TGTGCCACCAAGGGGGGAGGAGCCGGGGAGCTGTTTTTT.

The chain recombines TRBV6-5 with TRBJ2-7; D is possibly TRBD1 (6 bases). Germline assignment: CDR1 MNHEY and CDR2 SVGAGI. V was cut by 10 bases and J by 3 bases, with 16 bases left in between. The CDR3 sequence is 13 residues long. CDR3 sequence (DNA): TGTGCCACCTCCGGGACAACTCGCTACGAGCAGTACGTC. This translates into CATSGTTRYEQYV.

V is TRBV6-5 and J is TRBJ1-2; no definite D call. V lost 6 bases, J lost 1 base, and 15 bases lay in between. Germline V lookup: CDR1 MNHEY, CDR2 SVGAGI. There are 15 residues in the CDR3. The CDR3 loop reads CASSPTLSHNYGYTF. In DNA, the CDR3 is TGTGCCAGCAGCCCGACACTGTCTCATAACTATGGCTACACCTTC.

This clone came up once. The V gene is TRBV7-8, the J gene TRBJ1-2; TRBD1 aligns across 8 bases. Germline V lookup: CDR1 SGHVS, CDR2 FQNEAQ. The CDR3 is 16 residues long. J gave up 4 bases and V 3 bases, and 10 bases lay outside the gene matches. The CDR3 protein is CASSLMDRAEFYGYTF. CDR3 in DNA: TGTGCCAGCAGCTTGATGGACAGGGCCGAGTTCTATGGCTACACCTTC.

This clone was picked up one time. The gene calls are TRBV27 and TRBJ1-4; D remains unclear. Between the trimmed V and J ends, which lost 7 bases and 0 bases, there was a span of 12 bases. Germline CDR1 reads MNHEY; CDR2 reads SMNVEV (reference sequence). The CDR3 is 15 residues long. This CDR3 reads CASMARVATNEKLFF. The CDR3 DNA sequence: TGTGCCAGCATGGCTAGGGTTGCAACTAATGAAAAACTGTTTTTT.

This chain connects TRBV7-9 to TRBJ2-3; the D gene is possibly TRBD2 (5 bases). Germline assignment: CDR1 SEHNR and CDR2 FQNEAQ (reference sequence). With 5 bases removed from V and 4 bases from J, the gap between germline ends came to 10 bases. This CDR3 has 13 amino acids. Written as DNA, the CDR3 is TGTGCCAGCAGCCGGGGTGGCCCAGATACGCAGTATTTT. It specifies CASSRGGPDTQYF.

The J gene is TRBJ1-5, the V gene TRBV19; D is perhaps TRBD1 (6 bases). The CDR3 is made up of 15 amino acids. CDR1 is LNHDA, CDR2 SQIVND, per germline (reference sequence). V was cut by 1 base and J by 4 bases, with 11 bases left in between. The CDR3 reads CASSIGGQGNQPQHF. In DNA, the CDR3 is TGTGCCAGTAGTATAGGGGGTCAGGGGAATCAGCCCCAGCATTTT.

This sequence joins TRBV3-1 (or the pseudogene TRBV3-2) and TRBJ1-1; 10 nucleotides agree with TRBD1. The germline V gene has CDR1 LGHDT and CDR2 YNNKEL (reference sequence). CDR3 length equals 13 residues. V gave up 3 bases and J gave up 7 bases; unmatched junction bases: 2. The CDR3 spells CASSQRDRGEAFF. As DNA, the CDR3 is TGTGCCAGCAGCCAGAGGGACAGGGGTGAAGCTTTCTTT.

The V gene is TRBV5-1, the J gene TRBJ1-1; D remains ambiguous. This CDR3 is 13 amino acids long. Trimming removed 4 bases from V and 2 bases from J, with 9 bases in between. Germline loops: CDR1 SGHRS, CDR2 YFSETQ. CDR3 region: CASSITANTEAFF. The CDR3 bases are TGCGCCAGCAGCATAACAGCTAACACTGAAGCTTTCTTT.

Here the CDR3 reads CASSVDWRGEKLFF. Written as DNA, the CDR3 is TGTGCCAGCAGCGTAGATTGGCGTGGCGAAAAACTGTTTTTT. V gene TRBV9 combines with J gene TRBJ1-4; D gene unclear. Deletions cut 0 bases from V and 8 bases from J, with 11 bases between. Germline V gives CDR1 SGDLS, CDR2 YYNGEE. The CDR3 has 14 residues.

The rearrangement joins TRBV18 to TRBJ2-7; no clear D. Germline lookup yields CDR1 KGHSH and CDR2 LQKENI. This CDR3 has 15 amino acids. V lost 3 bases to trimming and J lost 0 bases, with 12 bases between them. CDR3: CASSPAGPASYEQYF. The CDR3 nucleotides are TGTGCCAGCTCACCCGCCGGGCCGGCCTCCTACGAGCAGTACTTC. The full variable domain, with the rest looked up from reference TRBV18 and TRBJ2-7, is NAGVMQNPRHLVRRRGQEARLRCSPMKGHSHVYWYRQLPEEGLKFMVYLQKENIIDESGMPKERFSAEFPKEGPSILRIQQVVRGDSAAYFCASSPAGPASYEQYFGPGTRLTVT.

This rearrangement joins TRBV21-1 to TRBJ1-1; TRBD1, the D gene given by the table, was not confirmed from the DNA. TRBV21-1 is termed a pseudogene. The CDR3 is 15 residues long. DNA for the CDR3: TGTGCCAGCAGCAGAACCGGACAGGTCAACACTGAAGCTTTCTTT. Its translation is CASSRTGQVNTEAFF.

The CDR3, as DNA: TGTGCCAGCAGCTTAAGAAGGGAGGGCTCTGGCTACACCTTC. As protein: CASSLRREGSGYTF. J is TRBJ1-2 and V is TRBV7-8; D not resolved. Germline CDR1 reads SGHVS; CDR2 reads FQNEAQ. The CDR3 sequence is 14 residues long. With 2 bases removed from V and 7 bases from J, the gap between germline ends came to 14 bases.

The chain uses TRBV4-1 and TRBJ1-1, with D possibly matching TRBD1 (6 bases). The CDR3 is made up of 15 amino acids. Germline V gives CDR1 MGHRA, CDR2 YSYEKL. Trimming stripped 0 bases from V and 5 bases from J, with 13 bases between. The chain's CDR3 is CASSQERQVVTEAFF. The CDR3 region has the DNA TGCGCCAGCAGCCAAGAGAGACAGGTTGTGACTGAAGCTTTCTTT.

The CDR3 is CASRGGQVRRNEQFF. CDR3 coding DNA: TGTGCCAGCAGAGGAGGACAGGTGCGCCGCAATGAGCAGTTCTTC. V and J are TRBV2 and TRBJ2-1; 7 bases fit TRBD1. This CDR3 has 15 amino acids. J lost 6 bases, V lost 6 bases, and 11 bases had no gene match. Germline V lookup: CDR1 SNHLY, CDR2 FYNNEI.

This clone has a handful of counts. This sequence joins TRBV21-1 and TRBJ1-5; the D call in the table, TRBD1, was not verified against the DNA. TRBV21-1 is a recognized pseudogene. This CDR3 is 19 amino acids long. In nucleotides, the CDR3 is TGTGCCAGCACCCAATATTCCCAACAGGGGGCTGATAGTAGTCAGCCCCAGCATTTT. It encodes CASTQYSQQGADSSQPQHF.

The genes are TRBV7-9 and TRBJ1-2, with TRBD1 matching 9 bases. With 5 bases clipped from V and 2 bases from J, the junction kept 6 bases outside the gene matches. Germline V lookup: CDR1 SEHNR, CDR2 FQNEAQ (reference sequence). This CDR3 is 15 amino acids long. CDR3 region: CASSAQGAVNYGYTF. In DNA form, the CDR3 reads TGTGCCAGCAGCGCACAGGGGGCTGTGAACTATGGCTACACCTTC.

V and J are TRBV19 and TRBJ1-2, with 8 bases that match TRBD1. Germline CDR1 and CDR2: LNHDA and SQIVND (reference sequence). The CDR3 runs 14 residues. V was clipped by 6 bases and J by 2 bases; unmatched bases: 5. In DNA form, the CDR3 reads TGTGCCAGTAGAACAACAGGGGGAAACTATGGCTACACCTTC. This translates into CASRTTGGNYGYTF.

The J gene is TRBJ1-4, the V gene TRBV4-2; D is ambiguous. Trimming left V 1 base short and J 8 bases short, with 17 bases between. Germline V gene lookup returns CDR1 LGHNA and CDR2 YNFKEQ. The CDR3 totals 16 residues. As DNA, the CDR3 is TGTGCCAGCAGCCAAGGAGGCCGAGCTCGCTCCGAAAAACTGTTTTTT. It translates to CASSQGGRARSEKLFF.

The chain couples TRBV5-4 to TRBJ2-7; 10 positions match TRBD1. With 0 bases clipped from V and 7 bases from J, the junction kept 10 bases outside the gene matches. This CDR3 is built from 16 residues. CDR1 and CDR2 from the germline V gene are SGHNT and YYREEE (reference sequence). The CDR3 loop is CASSLVGTGASREQYV. CDR3 in DNA: TGTGCCAGCAGCTTGGTTGGGACAGGGGCATCTCGGGAGCAGTACGTC.

V gene TRBV5-1 combines with J gene TRBJ2-6; TRBD1 is a possible D gene (5 bases). The V and J ends lost 7 bases and 0 bases respectively, with 23 bases between them. CDR1 is SGHRS and CDR2 is YFSETQ in the germline V gene. The CDR3 totals 19 residues. The chain's CDR3 is CASSLTSRVEFSGANVLTF. CDR3 nucleotide sequence: TGCGCCAGCTCATTGACTTCCAGGGTTGAGTTCTCTGGGGCCAACGTCCTGACTTTC.

This clone appeared a few times. CDR3: CSVQPLGQYLLGYTF. CDR3 sequence (DNA): TGCAGCGTTCAGCCCCTGGGACAGTACCTCCTGGGCTACACCTTC. V gene TRBV29-1 combines with J gene TRBJ1-2, with 7 nucleotides matching TRBD1. The CDR3 contains 15 residues. Germline V gives CDR1 SQVTM, CDR2 ANQGSEA. The ends lost 5 bases at V and 8 bases at J; junction bases unmatched: 17.

This rearrangement joins TRBV4-1 to TRBJ1-2; D possibly corresponds to TRBD1 (5 bases). V lost 0 bases, J lost 4 bases, and 9 bases lay in between. Germline V CDR1 and CDR2: MGHRA, YSYEKL. There are 14 residues in the CDR3. CDR3 amino acids: CASSQDRVGYGYTF. The CDR3 region has the DNA TGCGCCAGCAGCCAAGACAGGGTAGGCTATGGCTACACCTTC.